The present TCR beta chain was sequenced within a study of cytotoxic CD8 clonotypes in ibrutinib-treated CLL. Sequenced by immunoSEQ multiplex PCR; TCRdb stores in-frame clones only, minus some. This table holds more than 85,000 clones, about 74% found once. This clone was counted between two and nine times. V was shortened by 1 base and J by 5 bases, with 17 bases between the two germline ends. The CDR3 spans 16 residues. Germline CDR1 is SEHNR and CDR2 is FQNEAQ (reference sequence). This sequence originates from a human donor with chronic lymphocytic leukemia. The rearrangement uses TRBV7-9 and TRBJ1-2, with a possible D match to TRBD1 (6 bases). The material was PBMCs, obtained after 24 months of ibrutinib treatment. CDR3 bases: TGTGCCAGCAGCTTAGGTGAAGGACAGTTTTCTTATGGCTACACCTTC. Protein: CASSLGEGQFSYGYTF. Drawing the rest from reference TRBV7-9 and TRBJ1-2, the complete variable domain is DTGVSQNPRHKITKRGQNVTFRCDPISEHNRLYWYRQTLGQGPEFLTYFQNEAQLEKSRLLSDRFSAERPKGSFSTLEIQRTEQGDSAMYLCASSLGEGQFSYGYTFGSGTRLTVV.